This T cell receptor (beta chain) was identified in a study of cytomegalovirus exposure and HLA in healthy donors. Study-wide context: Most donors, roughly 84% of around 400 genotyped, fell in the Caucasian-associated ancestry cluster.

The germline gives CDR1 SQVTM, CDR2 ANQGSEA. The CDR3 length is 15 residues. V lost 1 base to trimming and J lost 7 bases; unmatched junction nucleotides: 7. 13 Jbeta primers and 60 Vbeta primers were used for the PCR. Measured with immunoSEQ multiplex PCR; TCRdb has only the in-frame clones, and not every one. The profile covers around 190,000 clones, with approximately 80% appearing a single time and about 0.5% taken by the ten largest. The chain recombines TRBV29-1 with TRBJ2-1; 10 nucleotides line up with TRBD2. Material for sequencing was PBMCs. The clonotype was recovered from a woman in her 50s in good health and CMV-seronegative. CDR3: CSVEVELAGMNEQFF. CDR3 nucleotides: TGCAGCGTTGAAGTGGAACTAGCGGGAATGAATGAGCAGTTCTTC.